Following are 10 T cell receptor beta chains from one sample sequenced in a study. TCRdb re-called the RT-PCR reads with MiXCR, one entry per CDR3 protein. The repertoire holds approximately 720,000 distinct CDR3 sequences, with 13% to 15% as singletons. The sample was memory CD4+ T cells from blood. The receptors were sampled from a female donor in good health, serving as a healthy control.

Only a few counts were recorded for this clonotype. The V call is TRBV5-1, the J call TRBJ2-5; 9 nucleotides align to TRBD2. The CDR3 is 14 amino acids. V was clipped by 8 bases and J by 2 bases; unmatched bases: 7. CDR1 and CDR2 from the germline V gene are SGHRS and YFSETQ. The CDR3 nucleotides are TGCGCCAGTAGTCGGACTAGCGCTCAAGAGACCCAGTACTTC. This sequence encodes CASSRTSAQETQYF.

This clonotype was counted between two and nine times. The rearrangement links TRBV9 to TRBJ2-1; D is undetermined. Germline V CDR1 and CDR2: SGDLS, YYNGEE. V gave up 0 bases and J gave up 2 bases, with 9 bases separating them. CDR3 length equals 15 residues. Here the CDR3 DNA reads TGTGCCAGCAGCGTAGGACGCCTTCCCTACAATGAGCAGTTCTTC. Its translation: CASSVGRLPYNEQFF.

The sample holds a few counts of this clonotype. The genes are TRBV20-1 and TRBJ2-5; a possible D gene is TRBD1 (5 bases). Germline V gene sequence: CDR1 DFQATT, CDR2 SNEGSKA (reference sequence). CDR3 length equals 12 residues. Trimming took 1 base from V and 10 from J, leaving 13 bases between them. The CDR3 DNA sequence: TGCAGTGCTAGAGGACAGACCACTTACCAGTACTTC. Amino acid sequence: CSARGQTTYQYF.

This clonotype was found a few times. CDR3 sequence: CASSQVRGSETQYF. The CDR3, as DNA: TGCGCCAGCAGCCAAGTAAGAGGGAGTGAGACCCAGTACTTC. The V gene is TRBV4-1, the J gene TRBJ2-5; weak D call: TRBD2 (5 bases). The V and J ends lost 1 base and 5 bases respectively, with 11 bases between them. Germline V lookup: CDR1 MGHRA, CDR2 YSYEKL. This CDR3 region has 14 residues.

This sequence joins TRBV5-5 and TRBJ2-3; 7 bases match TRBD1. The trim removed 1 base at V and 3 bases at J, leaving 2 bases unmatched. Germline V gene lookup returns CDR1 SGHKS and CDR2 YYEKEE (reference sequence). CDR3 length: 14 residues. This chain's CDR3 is CASSLPGQTDTQYF. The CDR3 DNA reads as TGTGCCAGCAGCTTGCCGGGACAGACAGATACGCAGTATTTT.

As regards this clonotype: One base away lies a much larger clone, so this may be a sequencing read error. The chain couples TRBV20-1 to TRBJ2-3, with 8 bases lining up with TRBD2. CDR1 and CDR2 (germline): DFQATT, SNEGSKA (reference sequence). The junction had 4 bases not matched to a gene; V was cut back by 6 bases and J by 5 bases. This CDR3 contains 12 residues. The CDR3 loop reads CSAHSGKDTQYF. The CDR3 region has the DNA TGCAGTGCCCATAGCGGGAAAGATACGCAGTATTTT.

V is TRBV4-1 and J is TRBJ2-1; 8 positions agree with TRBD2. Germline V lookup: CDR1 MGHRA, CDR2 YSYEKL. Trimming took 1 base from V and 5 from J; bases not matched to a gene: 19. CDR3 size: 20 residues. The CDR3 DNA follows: TGCGCCAGCAGCCAAGGGGTTTTGCTTACTAGCGGCCCTAAAAACAATGAGCAGTTCTTC. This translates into CASSQGVLLTSGPKNNEQFF.

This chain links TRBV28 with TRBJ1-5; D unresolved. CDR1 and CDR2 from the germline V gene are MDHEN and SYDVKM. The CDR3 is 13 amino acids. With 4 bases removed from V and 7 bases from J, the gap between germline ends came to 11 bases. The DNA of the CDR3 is TGTGCCAGCAGTTCCGGGGAGGAGCAGCCCCAGCATTTT. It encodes CASSSGEEQPQHF.

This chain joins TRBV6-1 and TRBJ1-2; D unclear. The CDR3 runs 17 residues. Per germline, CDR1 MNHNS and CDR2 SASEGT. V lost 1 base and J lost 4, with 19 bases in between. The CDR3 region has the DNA TGTGCCAGCAGTGAAGGGTCCCCGACACCCTTGGGCTATGGCTACACCTTC. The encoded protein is CASSEGSPTPLGYGYTF.

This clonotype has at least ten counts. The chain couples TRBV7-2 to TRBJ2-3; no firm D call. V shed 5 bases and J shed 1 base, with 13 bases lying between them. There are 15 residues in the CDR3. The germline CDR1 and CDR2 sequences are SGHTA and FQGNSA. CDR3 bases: TGTGCCAGCAGCCCGAATTTGGCCGGCACAGATACGCAGTATTTT. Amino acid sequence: CASSPNLAGTDTQYF.